This T cell receptor beta chain was observed in a study of monozygotic twins with cystic fibrosis. Points from the study as a whole: In this small cohort, shared CDR3 numbers showed no association with age, concordance or disease severity. Co-twins had the most similar V usage for 13 of 16 pairs, J for 8.

The CDR3 extends over 15 amino acids. After removal of 4 bases from V and 5 bases from J, the junction contained 8 bases not matched to a gene. Germline V gene lookup returns CDR1 MDHEN and CDR2 SYDVKM. Here immunoSEQ multiplex PCR was the method, and the copy in TCRdb shows in-frame clones only, minus some. The sample includes approximately 14,000 clones, approximately 98% of them seen just once. Turning to this clone: Its antigen is undetermined.

The chain links TRBV28 to TRBJ2-5, with 9 bases matching TRBD1. The specimen sequenced was blood. The TCR sequence derives from a girl aged 2-15 years with cystic fibrosis. The CDR3 DNA reads as TGTGCCAGCAGTTCGGCACAGGGGGCGCGGGAGACCCAGTACTTC. Translation gives CASSSAQGARETQYF.